The 7 T cell receptor beta chains below were found in one sample sequenced in a study of blood T cell repertoires in COVID-19. This table comes from immunoSEQ multiplex PCR, and its TCRdb copy is limited to in-frame clones, with some not included. Of 150,000 to 200,000 clones in the sample, about nine tenths were seen once. Sequenced: peripheral blood. The source of these receptors is a woman between 50 and 59 years old with acute or convalescent COVID-19.

The chain couples TRBV7-2 to TRBJ1-2, with 11 positions matching TRBD1. The V segment lost 7 bases and the J segment 4 bases; nucleotides outside the gene matches: 8. Germline V gene data show CDR1 as SGHTA and CDR2 as FQGNSA. The CDR3 sequence is 15 residues long. The CDR3 nucleotides read TGTGCCAGCACCCCGGGACAGGGGGAGGCCTATGGCTACACCTTC. Translation gives CASTPGQGEAYGYTF.

The V and J genes are TRBV19 and TRBJ2-1; 11 nucleotides align to TRBD2. The CDR3 has 15 residues. Germline V gene lookup returns CDR1 LNHDA and CDR2 SQIVND (reference sequence). V shed 4 bases and J 8 bases; nucleotides not matched to a gene: 7. The CDR3 here is CASSRLAGGRDEQFF. In DNA, the CDR3 is TGTGCCAGTAGTAGGCTAGCGGGAGGAAGGGATGAGCAGTTCTTC.

The V and J genes are TRBV24-1 and TRBJ2-2; unclear D gene. Germline V gene sequence: CDR1 KGHDR, CDR2 SFDVKD. V was shortened by 1 base and J by 0 bases, with 5 bases between the two germline ends. This CDR3 is built from 15 residues. The CDR3 bases are TGTGCCACCAGTGATTTTACAACGAACACCGGGGAGCTGTTTTTT. Encoded protein: CATSDFTTNTGELFF.

V gene TRBV29-1 combines with J gene TRBJ1-2, with D hard to call. This CDR3 has 12 amino acids. Germline V lookup: CDR1 SQVTM, CDR2 ANQGSEA. V lost 2 bases to trimming and J lost 2 bases, with 6 bases between them. DNA for the CDR3: TGCAGCGTTGAATCCAGGAACTATGGCTACACCTTC. Protein product: CSVESRNYGYTF.

The chain combines TRBV7-2 with TRBJ2-3, with D unresolved. The germline CDR1 and CDR2 sequences are SGHTA and FQGNSA. CDR3 length: 13 amino acids. V lost 4 bases, J lost 2 bases, and 7 bases lay in between. The CDR3 bases are TGTGCCAGCAGCTCCGACTCCACAGATACGCAGTATTTT. This gives the protein CASSSDSTDTQYF.

The chain recombines TRBV3-1 (or the pseudogene TRBV3-2) with TRBJ1-1; tentatively, D is TRBD1 (5 bases). V lost 0 bases and J 3 bases, leaving 14 bases between the germline ends. Germline CDR1 and CDR2: LGHDT and YNNKEL (reference sequence). This CDR3 comprises 16 residues. CDR3 loop: CASSQDGGGGDTEAFF. The CDR3 DNA sequence: TGTGCCAGCAGCCAAGATGGTGGGGGAGGGGACACTGAAGCTTTCTTT.

This chain links TRBV15 with TRBJ1-3; D remains unclear. The V gene's germline CDR1 is LNHNV and CDR2 YYDKDF (reference sequence). The CDR3 totals 14 residues. V lost 0 bases to trimming and J lost 0 bases, with 3 bases between them. In nucleotides, the CDR3 is TGTGCCACCAGCAGAGATAACTCTGGAAACACCATATATTTT. It translates to CATSRDNSGNTIYF.